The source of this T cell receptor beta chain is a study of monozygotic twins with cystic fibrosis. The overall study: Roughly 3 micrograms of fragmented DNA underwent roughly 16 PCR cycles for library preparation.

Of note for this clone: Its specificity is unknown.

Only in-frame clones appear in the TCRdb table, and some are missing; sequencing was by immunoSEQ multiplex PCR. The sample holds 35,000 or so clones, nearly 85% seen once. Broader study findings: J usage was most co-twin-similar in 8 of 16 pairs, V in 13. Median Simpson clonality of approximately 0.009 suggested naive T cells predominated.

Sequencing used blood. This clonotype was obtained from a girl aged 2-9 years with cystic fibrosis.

Here the CDR3 DNA reads TGTGCCAGCAGCCAAGATGGGCAAGCAGGGAACCAGCCCCAGCATTTT. Amino acid sequence: CASSQDGQAGNQPQHF. J is TRBJ1-5 and V is TRBV4-2; D is perhaps TRBD1 (5 bases). The V end lost 0 bases, the J end lost 7 bases, and 16 bases lay between the germline ends. The CDR3 spans 16 residues. The germline CDR1 and CDR2 sequences are LGHNA and YNFKEQ.